Shown below are 28 T cell receptor beta chains from a single sample sequenced in a study of beta chain features in type 1 diabetes. Study outcomes and limitations: Significant though moderate, a shortening of TCRB CDR3s appeared in all four CD4+ subsets of Type 1 diabetes patients.

Antigen specificity for these receptors is unknown. TCRB transcripts that were expressed got sequenced, as all of the isolated RNA had been reverse transcribed. Measured with immunoSEQ multiplex PCR; TCRdb has only the in-frame clones, and not every one. Of hundreds of thousands of clones listed, roughly 13% are singletons. Sequencing was carried out using naive CD4+ T cells from blood. The receptors originated from a man between 18 and 29 years old with type 1 diabetes.

V gene TRBV7-9 combines with J gene TRBJ2-3, with TRBD1 matching 10 bases. Germline loops: CDR1 SEHNR, CDR2 FQNEAQ (reference sequence). The CDR3 consists of 13 residues. The DNA for the CDR3 is TGTGCTCCGGGACAGGGGCCGGGTGATACGCAGTATTTT. It codes for CAPGQGPGDTQYF.

V usage is TRBV30 and J usage is TRBJ2-1, with D possibly TRBD1 on 5 matching bases. The CDR3 contains 13 residues. Germline values: CDR1 GTSNPN, CDR2 SVGIG (reference sequence). The germline V and J ends were trimmed by 8 bases and 3 bases, with 14 bases remaining between them. The CDR3 bases are TGTGCCGCTGGAAAAGGGGACTACAATGAGCAGTTCTTC. As protein: CAAGKGDYNEQFF.

This clone was detected a few times. The chain combines TRBV7-9 with TRBJ2-6; 8 nucleotides match TRBD1. The CDR3 contains 18 residues. CDR1 is SEHNR and CDR2 is FQNEAQ in the germline V gene (reference sequence). V was pared by 5 bases and J by 0 bases, with 9 bases of the junction left unmatched. In DNA form, the CDR3 reads TGTGCCAGCAGCCCGGACAGGGTAATACGCTCTGGGGCCAACGTCCTGACTTTC. It yields the protein CASSPDRVIRSGANVLTF.

This clone has only a few counts. For the CDR3, the DNA is TGTGCCTGGAGTGTCAACTGGGGCACAGATACGCAGTATTTT. Translating it yields CAWSVNWGTDTQYF. This chain links TRBV30 with TRBJ2-3; D ambiguous. The V end lost 0 bases, the J end lost 1 base, and 8 bases lay between the germline ends. The length of the CDR3 is 14 residues. Germline assignment: CDR1 GTSNPN and CDR2 SVGIG (reference sequence).

This clone showed up just a few times. DNA of the CDR3: TGTGCCAGCAGCTTAGCAGGGTCCGAGACCCAGTACTTC. Amino acids: CASSLAGSETQYF. This chain links TRBV7-6 with TRBJ2-5; no clear D. The CDR3 sequence is 13 residues long. V was shortened by 0 bases and J by 5 bases, with 7 bases between the two germline ends. Germline lookup yields CDR1 SGHVS and CDR2 FNYEAQ.

This clone turned up a few times. J is TRBJ1-2 and V is TRBV27; the D is unclear. V was trimmed by 0 bases and J by 6 bases, leaving 8 bases between them. The CDR3 is 13 residues long. Germline CDR1 is MNHEY and CDR2 is SMNVEV (reference sequence). CDR3 in amino acids: CASSLSLRNGYTF. The DNA of the CDR3 is TGTGCCAGCAGTTTATCGCTCAGAAATGGCTACACCTTC.

The chain joins TRBV2 to TRBJ1-5, with D possibly being TRBD1 (5 bases). CDR1 and CDR2 from the germline V gene are SNHLY and FYNNEI. The V gene lost 9 bases and the J gene lost 0 bases, with 9 bases spanning the gap. This CDR3 has 13 residues. The CDR3, as DNA: TGTGCCAGGGGGACGGATAGCAATCAGCCCCAGCATTTT. This codes for CARGTDSNQPQHF.

This clone has just a few counts. The chain has TRBV6-6 and TRBJ1-1, with D maybe TRBD1 (6 bases). The V end was cut by 6 bases, the J end by 4 bases, with 12 bases between. Germline V gene lookup returns CDR1 MNHNY and CDR2 SVGAGI (reference sequence). The CDR3 runs to 13 residues. The chain's CDR3 is CASRSGVGTEAFF. The CDR3, as DNA: TGTGCCAGCAGGTCAGGGGTCGGCACTGAAGCTTTCTTT.

This clone was detected a few times. The gene calls are TRBV7-9 and TRBJ1-3; TRBD1 might be the D (5 bases). The CDR3 covers 17 residues. Germline lookup yields CDR1 SEHNR and CDR2 FQNEAQ (reference sequence). Trimming took off 0 bases at V and 0 bases at J, with 12 bases between the two ends. CDR3 loop: CASSLAIGGSSGNTIYF. CDR3 sequence (DNA): TGTGCCAGCAGCTTAGCGATCGGGGGGAGCTCTGGAAACACCATATATTTT.

CDR3 loop: CASSLDREETQYF. The DNA of the CDR3 is TGTGCCAGCAGCTTAGACAGGGAAGAGACCCAGTACTTC. The J gene is TRBJ2-5, the V gene TRBV25-1; 7 bases are shared with TRBD1. Trimming took 6 bases from V and 3 from J; bases not matched to a gene: 4. The CDR3 is 13 amino acids. Germline-derived CDR1 and CDR2 are MGHDK and SYGVNS.

This clone was seen more than once but under ten times. This rearrangement joins TRBV6-1 to TRBJ2-7; unclear D gene. Germline loops: CDR1 MNHNS, CDR2 SASEGT. The CDR3 is made up of 11 amino acids. V lost 4 bases and J lost 5, with 6 bases in between. In DNA, the CDR3 is TGTGCCAGCAGTGTGTCCCACGAGCAGTACTTC. It translates to CASSVSHEQYF.

Comment on this clone: This same CDR3 is encoded by further DNA sequences in the sample. The CDR3 spells CASRDDRGDQPQHF. CDR3 DNA sequence: TGTGCCAGCAGAGATGACAGGGGTGATCAGCCCCAGCATTTT. V usage is TRBV2 and J usage is TRBJ1-5; 8 bases are shared with TRBD1. CDR3 length equals 14 residues. Per germline, CDR1 SNHLY and CDR2 FYNNEI. The V segment lost 6 bases and the J segment 5 bases; nucleotides outside the gene matches: 6.

This rearrangement joins TRBV5-1 to TRBJ2-5; D is perhaps TRBD1 or TRBD2 (6 bases each). CDR3 length: 16 amino acids. Germline lookup yields CDR1 SGHRS and CDR2 YFSETQ. V was shortened by 0 bases and J by 3 bases, with 15 bases between the two germline ends. The CDR3 region is CASSLAGAGPEETQYF. Written as DNA, the CDR3 is TGCGCCAGCAGCTTGGCGGGGGCGGGTCCCGAAGAGACCCAGTACTTC. Filled out from reference TRBV5-1 and TRBJ2-5, the complete variable domain reads KAGVTQTPRYLIKTRGQQVTLSCSPISGHRSVSWYQQTPGQGLQFLFEYFSETQRNKGNFPGRFSGRQFSNSRSEMNVSTLELGDSALYLCASSLAGAGPEETQYFGPGTRLLVL.

This sequence joins TRBV4-1 and TRBJ2-3; D gene ambiguous. Germline V gene data show CDR1 as MGHRA and CDR2 as YSYEKL. V gave up 4 bases and J gave up 0 bases, with 11 bases separating them. The CDR3 is 15 residues long. The CDR3 sequence: CASSPGLSSTDTQYF. Here the CDR3 DNA reads TGCGCCAGCAGCCCTGGATTATCTAGCACAGATACGCAGTATTTT.

A few counts support this clone. The rearrangement links TRBV10-3 to TRBJ2-1; D is uncertain. There are 11 residues in the CDR3. CDR1 is ENHRY, CDR2 SYGVKD, per germline. Deletions cut 6 bases from V and 12 bases from J, with 12 bases between. The CDR3 DNA sequence: TGTGCCATCAGCGACGTAATGGGGCAGTTCTTC. Amino acid sequence: CAISDVMGQFF.

This clone was seen a few times. This chain uses TRBV4-1 with TRBJ1-6, with 10 positions matching TRBD1. Germline CDR1 MGHRA, CDR2 YSYEKL. The CDR3 runs to 15 residues. V lost 1 base, J lost 9 bases, and 3 bases stayed unmatched. CDR3 sequence: CASSQGQGAVSPLHF. DNA of the CDR3: TGCGCCAGCAGCCAAGGACAGGGGGCGGTTTCACCCCTCCACTTT.

This clone was counted a few times. The chain combines TRBV27 with TRBJ1-4; D is unresolved. The CDR3 length is 14 residues. Germline assignment: CDR1 MNHEY and CDR2 SMNVEV (reference sequence). With 8 bases removed from V and 3 bases from J, the gap between germline ends came to 13 bases. CDR3 nucleotides: TGTGCCAGCTCGCGATTACGGCCTAATGAAAAACTGTTTTTT. This encodes CASSRLRPNEKLFF.

The rearrangement links TRBV4-2 to TRBJ2-7; D remains unclear. Germline-derived CDR1 and CDR2 are LGHNA and YNFKEQ. Trimming pared 1 base from V and 3 bases from J, leaving 16 bases between. The CDR3 runs 16 residues. The DNA of the CDR3 is TGTGCCAGCAGCCAAGGTGGACCCGACTCAGGCTACGAGCAGTACTTC. It encodes CASSQGGPDSGYEQYF.

The gene calls are TRBV7-9 and TRBJ2-7; 8 bases line up with TRBD1. This CDR3 comprises 15 residues. Germline values: CDR1 SEHNR, CDR2 FQNEAQ (reference sequence). Trimming at V came to 2 bases and at J to 3 bases, leaving 6 bases not matched to a gene. The CDR3 region is CASSLSGTGLYEQYF. As DNA, the CDR3 is TGTGCCAGCAGCTTATCCGGGACAGGTCTCTACGAGCAGTACTTC.

The chain joins TRBV28 to TRBJ2-7, with TRBD1 matching over 9 bases. V lost 6 bases and J lost 2; bases outside the gene matches: 8. This CDR3 comprises 15 residues. Germline CDR1 reads MDHEN; CDR2 reads SYDVKM. CDR3 sequence reads: CASRPSRTGAYEQYF. CDR3 coding DNA: TGTGCCAGCAGGCCTTCAAGGACAGGGGCCTACGAGCAGTACTTC.

This clone turned up a few times. This chain uses TRBV23-1 with TRBJ1-5, with 8 bases aligning to TRBD1. TRBV23-1 is an ORF, and what it does is uncertain. The trim removed 5 bases at V and 6 bases at J, leaving 6 bases unmatched. The CDR3 totals 14 residues. The CDR3 DNA reads TGCGCCAGCAGTGAGACAGGGGACCCTCAGCCCCAGCATTTT. Translated: CASSETGDPQPQHF.

The rearrangement uses TRBV9 and TRBJ1-1; a possible D gene is TRBD1 (5 bases). The CDR3 totals 13 residues. The V end was cut by 3 bases, the J end by 8 bases, with 14 bases between. Germline-derived CDR1 and CDR2 are SGDLS and YYNGEE. CDR3 DNA: TGTGCCAGCAGCGCAGCCGTCGGGGGGGAAGCTTTCTTT. It yields the protein CASSAAVGGEAFF. Combining the CDR3 with reference TRBV9 and TRBJ1-1 gives the whole variable domain DSGVTQTPKHLITATGQRVTLRCSPRSGDLSVYWYQQSLDQGLQFLIQYYNGEERAKGNILERFSAQQFPDLHSELNLSSLELGDSALYFCASSAAVGGEAFFGQGTRLTVV.

This clone showed up just a few times. The J gene is TRBJ1-4, the V gene TRBV7-6; TRBD1 is a possible D gene (5 bases). CDR3 size: 15 residues. Trimming stripped 1 base from V and 7 bases from J, with 13 bases between. Germline CDR1 reads SGHVS; CDR2 reads FNYEAQ. The CDR3 nucleotides are TGTGCCAGCAGCTTAGACACAGGAGGTGGTGAAAAACTGTTTTTT. Its protein is CASSLDTGGGEKLFF.

The chain recombines TRBV19 with TRBJ2-7; TRBD1 matches at 7 bases. J gave up 5 bases and V 1 base, and 8 bases lay outside the gene matches. The CDR3 is made up of 15 amino acids. From germline, CDR1 is LNHDA and CDR2 SQIVND (reference sequence). The CDR3 DNA reads as TGTGCCAGTAGTATAGTGACAGGGACATCGGACGAGCAGTACTTC. Translation: CASSIVTGTSDEQYF.

The chain combines TRBV5-1 with TRBJ1-1, with 10 positions matching TRBD1. CDR3 size: 16 residues. After removal of 4 bases from V and 4 bases from J, the junction contained 10 bases not matched to a gene. Germline-derived CDR1 and CDR2 are SGHRS and YFSETQ. In DNA, the CDR3 is TGCGCCAGCAGCCCAAGGACAGGGGGGACTGGCACTGAAGCTTTCTTT. This sequence encodes CASSPRTGGTGTEAFF.

DNA for the CDR3: TGTGCCAGCAGCCAGGAACAACAACCGGGACAAGGTGTCTCTGGGGCCAACGTCCTGACTTTC. Protein sequence: CASSQEQQPGQGVSGANVLTF. The chain carries TRBV4-2 and TRBJ2-6; tentatively, D is TRBD1 (6 bases). The germline CDR1 and CDR2 sequences are LGHNA and YNFKEQ. CDR3 length equals 21 residues. V was pared by 3 bases and J by 0 bases, with 24 bases between.

This clone was counted a few times. The chain employs TRBV5-1 and TRBJ2-7; D is ambiguous. V lost 3 bases, J lost 0 bases, and 10 bases lay in between. The germline V gene has CDR1 SGHRS and CDR2 YFSETQ. CDR3 length: 14 residues. The CDR3 region has the DNA TGCGCCAGCAGCTCAAGCCCAAGCTCCTACGAGCAGTACTTC. Amino acid sequence: CASSSSPSSYEQYF.

V and J are TRBV6-1 and TRBJ2-7; D is tentatively TRBD1 or TRBD2 (5 bases each). The CDR3 runs to 16 residues. The germline CDR1 and CDR2 sequences are MNHNS and SASEGT. V was clipped by 4 bases and J by 0 bases, with 16 bases between them. The DNA for the CDR3 is TGTGCCAGCAGTGTGACCCGGGACCCCAGCTCCTACGAGCAGTACTTC. It encodes CASSVTRDPSSYEQYF.